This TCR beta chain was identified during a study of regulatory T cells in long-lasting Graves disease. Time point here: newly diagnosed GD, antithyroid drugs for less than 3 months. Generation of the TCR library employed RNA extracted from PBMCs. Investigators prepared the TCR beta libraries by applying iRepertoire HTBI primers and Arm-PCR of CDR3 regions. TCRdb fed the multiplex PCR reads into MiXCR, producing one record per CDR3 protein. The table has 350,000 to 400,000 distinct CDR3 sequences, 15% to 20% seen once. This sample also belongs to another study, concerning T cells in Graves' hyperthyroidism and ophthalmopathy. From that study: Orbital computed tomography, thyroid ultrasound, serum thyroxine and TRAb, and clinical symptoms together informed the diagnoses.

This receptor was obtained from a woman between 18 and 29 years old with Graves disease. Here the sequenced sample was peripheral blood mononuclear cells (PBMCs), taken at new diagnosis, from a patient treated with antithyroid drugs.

This CDR3 reads CSARAGQPNQPQHF. The CDR3 region has the DNA TGCAGTGCTAGAGCCGGACAACCGAATCAGCCCCAGCATTTT. V is TRBV20-1 and J is TRBJ1-5, with D possibly being TRBD1 (5 bases). V lost 1 base and J lost 4, with 11 bases in between. This CDR3 region has 14 residues. The germline CDR1 and CDR2 sequences are DFQATT and SNEGSKA (reference sequence).